The 28 T cell receptor beta chains presented below share a single source sample, sequenced in a study of blood T cell repertoires in COVID-19. TCRdb keeps only in-frame clones here, not all; method: immunoSEQ multiplex PCR. The sample comprises around 140,000 clones, about 91% of which are singletons, and more than 25% rests with the top ten. Sequences were obtained from peripheral blood. The receptor source for this set is a human donor in a cohort sampled during active COVID-19.

The rearrangement links TRBV30 to TRBJ1-6, with 9 bases aligning to TRBD1. Germline V gives CDR1 GTSNPN, CDR2 SVGIG (reference sequence). V gave up 2 bases and J gave up 14 bases; unmatched junction bases: 4. The CDR3 totals 12 residues. CDR3 nucleotide sequence: TGTGCCTGGAGTCGACAGGGGGGTTCCCTCCACTTT. Protein: CAWSRQGGSLHF.

The chain's CDR3 is CASSPAWGGTEAFF. The DNA for the CDR3 is TGTGCCAGCAGCCCCGCTTGGGGGGGCACTGAAGCTTTCTTT. V gene TRBV3-1 (or the pseudogene TRBV3-2) combines with J gene TRBJ1-1; the D gene is possibly TRBD1 (5 bases). Germline-derived CDR1 and CDR2 are LGHDT and YNNKEL (reference sequence). The CDR3 is 14 amino acids. V was clipped by 4 bases and J by 4 bases, with 13 bases between them.

The chain links TRBV24-1 to TRBJ2-2; a possible D gene is TRBD1 (8 bases). Germline V gene sequence: CDR1 KGHDR, CDR2 SFDVKD. The CDR3 is 17 amino acids. V was shortened by 4 bases and J by 7 bases, with 21 bases between the two germline ends. DNA of the CDR3: TGTGCCACCAGTGACTCACGACAGGGGAGGGGGCACGGGGAGCTGTTTTTT. This translates into CATSDSRQGRGHGELFF.

This clone was recorded once. The V call is TRBV5-4, the J call TRBJ2-3; 8 nucleotides align to TRBD2. The CDR3 runs 16 residues. V lost 6 bases, J lost 5 bases, and 14 bases stayed unmatched. Germline CDR1 SGHNT, CDR2 YYREEE (reference sequence). The CDR3 sequence is CASTSVVGGAEDTQYF. DNA for the CDR3: TGTGCCAGCACTTCTGTGGTCGGGGGGGCCGAAGATACGCAGTATTTT. The complete variable domain, with remaining parts taken from reference TRBV5-4 and TRBJ2-3, reads ETGVTQSPTHLIKTRGQQVTLRCSSQSGHNTVSWYQQALGQGPQFIFQYYREEENGRGNFPPRFSGLQFPNYSSELNVNALELDDSALYLCASTSVVGGAEDTQYFGPGTRLTVL.

About this clone itself: The sample has other DNA sequences that encode this CDR3 too. The CDR3 spells CASSQVLAGGTDTQYF. CDR3 coding DNA: TGTGCCAGCAGCCAAGTGCTAGCGGGGGGCACAGATACGCAGTATTTT. V is TRBV3-1 (or the pseudogene TRBV3-2) and J is TRBJ2-3, with TRBD2 matching 10 bases. The germline V gene has CDR1 LGHDT and CDR2 YNNKEL (reference sequence). The V and J ends lost 1 base and 1 base, in that order; junction bases with no gene match: 2. CDR3 length equals 16 residues.

This clone has only a few counts. This chain connects TRBV2 to TRBJ2-3; 10 nucleotides agree with TRBD2. CDR1 is SNHLY, CDR2 FYNNEI, per germline. The CDR3 length is 15 residues. V lost 7 bases, J lost 2 bases, and 6 bases stayed unmatched. This CDR3 reads CASKGAGGLTDTQYF. CDR3 nucleotides: TGTGCCAGCAAGGGAGCGGGGGGGCTCACAGATACGCAGTATTTT.

V and J are TRBV6-5 and TRBJ2-7, with 8 bases that match TRBD2. The germline V gene has CDR1 MNHEY and CDR2 SVGAGI. There are 15 residues in the CDR3. Trimming at V came to 7 bases and at J to 2 bases, leaving 10 bases not matched to a gene. The DNA for the CDR3 is TGTGCCAGCAATCTTAGCGGGGATCCTGCCTACGAGCAGTACTTC. Translation gives CASNLSGDPAYEQYF.

The chain uses TRBV19 and TRBJ2-3; 7 bases fit TRBD1. The CDR3 runs to 16 residues. Losses at the gene ends were 1 base for V and 3 bases for J; bases not matched to a gene: 7. In germline, CDR1 is LNHDA, CDR2 SQIVND (reference sequence). CDR3 coding DNA: TGTGCCAGTAGTATAGGTACAGGGGTGGGGACAGATACGCAGTATTTT. Translating gives CASSIGTGVGTDTQYF.

The chain joins TRBV30 to TRBJ2-7; TRBD2 might be the D (6 bases). The CDR3 runs to 13 residues. Germline CDR1 is GTSNPN and CDR2 is SVGIG (reference sequence). Trimming removed 4 bases from V and 7 bases from J, with 17 bases in between. CDR3 bases: TGTGCCTGGAATCTTTTGGGGGGTGGTGAGCAGTACTTC. Its translation: CAWNLLGGGEQYF.

The CDR3 bases are TGTGCCAGTAGTGAGGGTCTGAGCAATCAGCCCCAGCATTTT. Its protein is CASSEGLSNQPQHF. This chain joins TRBV19 and TRBJ1-5; no clear D. Germline loops: CDR1 LNHDA, CDR2 SQIVND (reference sequence). Trimming shortened V by 5 bases and J by 1 base, and 9 bases separated the two germline ends. This CDR3 contains 14 residues. The full variable domain, its missing parts supplied by reference TRBV19 and TRBJ1-5, is DGGITQSPKYLFRKEGQNVTLSCEQNLNHDAMYWYRQDPGQGLRLIYYSQIVNDFQKGDIAEGYSVSREKKESFPLTVTSAQKNPTAFYLCASSEGLSNQPQHFGDGTRLSIL.

V gene TRBV2 combines with J gene TRBJ2-7; tentatively, D is TRBD1 (5 bases). The CDR3 covers 13 residues. CDR1 and CDR2 from the germline V gene are SNHLY and FYNNEI. Trimming left V 6 bases short and J 3 bases short, with 12 bases between. The CDR3 DNA is TGTGCCAGCAGCCGGACAACCCTCTACGAGCAGTACTTC. Its protein is CASSRTTLYEQYF.

This clone has more than one count but fewer than ten. The V gene is TRBV3-1 (or the pseudogene TRBV3-2), the J gene TRBJ1-2, with 7 bases fitting TRBD1. The CDR3 is made up of 13 amino acids. The germline V gene has CDR1 LGHDT and CDR2 YNNKEL (reference sequence). After removal of 5 bases from V and 4 bases from J, the junction contained 4 bases not matched to a gene. In DNA, the CDR3 is TGTGCCAGCAGCGGACAGGCGATCTATGGCTACACCTTC. The encoded protein is CASSGQAIYGYTF.

This sequence joins TRBV6-2 or TRBV6-3 and TRBJ1-1, with a tentative D call TRBD1 (5 bases). This CDR3 region has 14 residues. Germline V lookup: CDR1 MNHEY, CDR2 SVGEGT. V lost 2 bases and J 0 bases, leaving 7 bases between the germline ends. CDR3 nucleotide sequence: TGTGCCAGCAGTTACGGACATTTGAACACTGAAGCTTTCTTT. It translates to CASSYGHLNTEAFF.

The chain uses TRBV3-1 (or the pseudogene TRBV3-2) and TRBJ2-7; D might be TRBD1 (5 bases). This CDR3 spans 15 amino acids. V shed 0 bases and J shed 3 bases, with 12 bases lying between them. Germline V gene sequence: CDR1 LGHDT, CDR2 YNNKEL (reference sequence). DNA for the CDR3: TGTGCCAGCAGCCAAGATCCCCTGGGGCGCTACGAGCAGTACTTC. As protein: CASSQDPLGRYEQYF.

The CDR3 coding sequence is TGTGCCATCAGTGGGACAGGTTCAAAGGATGGGGCCAACGTCCTGACTTTC. Amino acids: CAISGTGSKDGANVLTF. This rearrangement joins TRBV10-3 to TRBJ2-6; 7 nucleotides agree with TRBD1. The J segment lost 3 bases and the V segment lost 4 bases, leaving 9 bases of the junction unmatched. The CDR3 length is 17 residues. Germline V gene sequence: CDR1 ENHRY, CDR2 SYGVKD.

The CDR3 sequence is CASSLGTGTEQYF. In DNA form, the CDR3 reads TGCGCCAGCAGCTTGGGGACAGGGACCGAGCAGTACTTC. The V and J genes are TRBV5-1 and TRBJ2-7; the match to TRBD1 covers 8 bases. From germline, CDR1 is SGHRS and CDR2 YFSETQ. V lost 0 bases and J lost 6; bases outside the gene matches: 2. CDR3 length equals 13 residues.

This clone turned up a few times. J is TRBJ1-5 and V is TRBV2; the match to TRBD1 covers 9 bases. CDR3 length: 17 residues. CDR1 and CDR2 (germline): SNHLY, FYNNEI. Losses at the gene ends were 1 base for V and 3 bases for J; bases not matched to a gene: 7. CDR3 residues: CASSEGETGGYNQPQHF. In DNA form, the CDR3 reads TGTGCCAGCAGTGAAGGGGAGACAGGGGGTTACAATCAGCCCCAGCATTTT. Complete variable domain (other parts from reference TRBV2 and TRBJ1-5): EPEVTQTPSHQVTQMGQEVILRCVPISNHLYFYWYRQILGQKVEFLVSFYNNEISEKSEIFDDQFSVERPDGSNFTLKIRSTKLEDSAMYFCASSEGETGGYNQPQHFGDGTRLSIL.

This rearrangement joins TRBV7-8 to TRBJ1-5; no clear D. The V end was cut by 1 base, the J end by 2 bases, with 21 bases between. The germline V gene encodes CDR1 SGHVS and CDR2 FQNEAQ. The CDR3 sequence is 19 residues long. DNA for the CDR3: TGTGCCAGCAGCTTAGGGGCCGTTGGACGAGGAGGACGCAATCAGCCCCAGCATTTT. Its translation: CASSLGAVGRGGRNQPQHF.

The chain uses TRBV7-6 and TRBJ2-4; tentative D call: TRBD2 (6 bases). The CDR3 is made up of 13 amino acids. Germline CDR1 and CDR2: SGHVS and FNYEAQ. V was trimmed by 5 bases and J by 3 bases, leaving 8 bases between them. The CDR3 region is CASSGGNKNIQYF. Here the CDR3 DNA reads TGTGCCAGCAGCGGGGGGAACAAAAACATTCAGTACTTC. Full variable domain (rest looked up from reference TRBV7-6 and TRBJ2-4): GAGVSQSPRYKVTKRGQDVALRCDPISGHVSLYWYRQALGQGPEFLTYFNYEAQQDKSGLPNDRFSAERPEGSISTLTIQRTEQRDSAMYRCASSGGNKNIQYFGAGTRLSVL.

This chain links TRBV9 with TRBJ1-4, with a possible D match to TRBD1 (6 bases). There are 16 residues in the CDR3. CDR1 is SGDLS and CDR2 is YYNGEE in the germline V gene. Deletions cut 0 bases from V and 0 bases from J, with 9 bases between. Here the CDR3 DNA reads TGTGCCAGCAGCGTAGGGACAGTTGCAACTAATGAAAAACTGTTTTTT. This translates into CASSVGTVATNEKLFF.

This clone showed up just once. The V gene is TRBV27, the J gene TRBJ1-5, with unresolved D. Trimming cost V 5 bases and J 4 bases, with 18 bases left between them. Germline values: CDR1 MNHEY, CDR2 SMNVEV (reference sequence). The CDR3 loop spans 16 amino acids. The chain's CDR3 is CASSARVATSNQPQHF. In DNA form, the CDR3 reads TGTGCCAGCAGTGCCCGGGTGGCAACCTCTAATCAGCCCCAGCATTTT.

The rearrangement joins TRBV5-8 to TRBJ1-1; the match to TRBD1 covers 11 bases. With 4 bases clipped from V and 7 bases from J, the junction kept 6 bases outside the gene matches. CDR1 and CDR2 (germline): SGHTS, YDEGEE. The CDR3 loop spans 14 amino acids. The DNA for the CDR3 is TGTGCCAGCAGCGCGGACAGGGGGCGTTTTGAAGCTTTCTTT. Translation: CASSADRGRFEAFF.

The gene calls are TRBV10-3 and TRBJ1-5; 8 positions match TRBD1. Looked up from germline, CDR1 is ENHRY and CDR2 is SYGVKD. V dropped 10 bases and J dropped 2; count of bases not matched to a gene: 4. This CDR3 has 13 amino acids. The CDR3 nucleotides are TGTGCCACCTCGACAGGGGGCAATCAGCCCCAGCATTTT. Translation gives CATSTGGNQPQHF.

The V and J genes are TRBV24-1 and TRBJ1-5, with D unclear. The ends were cut back, 1 base at V and 7 bases at J, with 7 bases in the middle. This CDR3 contains 13 residues. CDR1 is KGHDR and CDR2 is SFDVKD in the germline V gene. The CDR3 DNA is TGTGCCACCAGTGATTTAAGAGGGCAGCCCCAGCATTTT. This translates into CATSDLRGQPQHF.

This clone was picked up one time. The V call is TRBV4-3, the J call TRBJ2-1; TRBD2 matches 8 bases. The CDR3 is 16 residues long. Per the germline V gene, CDR1 is LGHNA and CDR2 is YSLEER. V lost 0 bases and J lost 3; bases outside the gene matches: 4. For the CDR3, the DNA is TGCGCCAGCAGCCAAGACAGCGGGGGAAACTACAATGAGCAGTTCTTC. This translates into CASSQDSGGNYNEQFF.

In this sample, this clone turned up once. For the CDR3, the DNA is TGTGCCAGTAGTATAGGTCAGGGTAGAGAGACCCAGTACTTC. This gives the protein CASSIGQGRETQYF. This sequence joins TRBV19 and TRBJ2-5, with D tentatively TRBD1 (5 bases). CDR3 size: 14 residues. CDR1 is LNHDA and CDR2 is SQIVND in the germline V gene (reference sequence). V was clipped by 1 base and J by 4 bases, with 10 bases between them.

The chain employs TRBV25-1 and TRBJ1-6; no firm D call. Germline CDR1 reads MGHDK; CDR2 reads SYGVNS. The CDR3 sequence is 13 residues long. V shed 2 bases and J shed 6 bases, with 5 bases lying between them. CDR3 sequence reads: CASSERGNSPLHF. CDR3 nucleotide sequence: TGTGCCAGCAGTGAACGAGGTAATTCACCCCTCCACTTT.

The chain recombines TRBV11-2 with TRBJ2-7; no definite D call. CDR1 is SGHAT, CDR2 FQNNGV, per germline. This CDR3 is built from 15 residues. The V end lost 3 bases, the J end lost 0 bases, and 12 bases lay between the germline ends. The CDR3 here is CASSLTPEASYEQYF. The CDR3 region has the DNA TGTGCCAGCAGCTTGACACCGGAAGCCTCCTACGAGCAGTACTTC.